This T cell receptor beta chain came from a study of blood T cells in healthy people across ages. Study-wide results and caveats: Donor CMV status was unknown, possibly confounding expanded clonotype changes. Among T cells, TCR beta diversity per million cells dropped roughly linearly as age rose.

This clonotype turned up a few times. The antigen remains unidentified. V was trimmed by 5 bases and J by 6 bases, leaving 14 bases between them. Germline V gives CDR1 SGHTA, CDR2 FQGNSA. CDR3 length equals 13 residues. The second PCR ran about 6 to 11 cycles with a sample-barcoded 5' primer and J-beta primers. A single record per CDR3 protein comes from TCRdb applying MiXCR to the 5' RACE reads. The sample yields a few hundred thousand distinct CDR3 sequences, 27% seen once. This chain connects TRBV7-2 to TRBJ2-7; D remains unclear. The sample was blood. This receptor was identified in a woman aged 70-85 years in good health. CDR3 nucleotide sequence: TGTGCCAGCAGCCCAAGACACAATCGCGAGCAGTACTTC. It yields the protein CASSPRHNREQYF.